The 15 T cell receptor beta chains below come from one sample, sequenced in a study of patients and donors after allogeneic stem cell transplantation. MiXCR, applied by TCRdb to the RT-PCR reads, yields one record per CDR3 protein. This sample yields approximately 200,000 distinct CDR3 sequences, of which about 40% are seen a single time; 33% belongs to the top ten. Sequencing input: blood, either unsorted or a sorted T cell fraction (not recorded which). These TCRs come from a human donor who was either an allogeneic HSCT recipient or a stem cell or donor lymphocyte infusion donor (not recorded which). It is not recorded whose cells these are; they may come from a transplant donor.

V gene TRBV2 combines with J gene TRBJ1-2, with D possibly being TRBD1 (6 bases). Looked up from germline, CDR1 is SNHLY and CDR2 is FYNNEI. This CDR3 is 15 amino acids long. Trimming left V 7 bases short and J 2 bases short, with 17 bases between. CDR3 sequence: CASTDGGPKNYGYTF. The CDR3 region has the DNA TGTGCCAGCACCGACGGGGGGCCGAAGAACTATGGCTACACCTTC.

This clonotype showed up just a few times. This sequence joins TRBV6-5 and TRBJ1-6; tentative D call: TRBD1 (5 bases). Trimming removed 0 bases at V and 4 bases at J, with 7 bases between. From germline, CDR1 is MNHEY and CDR2 SVGAGI. The CDR3 runs to 15 residues. CDR3 nucleotide sequence: TGTGCCAGCAGTTACTCTGACAGATATAATTCACCCCTCCACTTT. It translates to CASSYSDRYNSPLHF.

The rearrangement links TRBV28 to TRBJ1-1, with TRBD1 as a possible D gene (5 bases). Germline V gene data show CDR1 as MDHEN and CDR2 as SYDVKM. Trimming removed 3 bases at V and 3 bases at J, with 17 bases between. The CDR3 consists of 16 residues. The CDR3 loop reads CASSFPPGRSDTEAFF. The DNA for the CDR3 is TGTGCCAGCAGTTTTCCCCCAGGGAGGTCTGACACTGAAGCTTTCTTT.

This clonotype was seen a handful of times. The chain couples TRBV29-1 to TRBJ1-1; 7 bases are a match to TRBD1. With V trimmed by 6 bases and J by 7 bases, 8 bases remained unmatched. Germline values: CDR1 SQVTM, CDR2 ANQGSEA. The CDR3 sequence is 12 residues long. In DNA, the CDR3 is TGCAGCGTCGAACAACGGACAGGTGAAGCTTTCTTT. Its translation is CSVEQRTGEAFF.

This clonotype was recorded a few times. V gene TRBV5-1 combines with J gene TRBJ2-3; D call uncertain. The CDR3 has 12 amino acids. Germline lookup yields CDR1 SGHRS and CDR2 YFSETQ. V was cut by 2 bases and J by 5 bases, with 6 bases left in between. CDR3 nucleotide sequence: TGCGCCAGCAGCTTTTGGGGAGATACGCAGTATTTT. Protein sequence: CASSFWGDTQYF. The entire variable domain, with the rest obtained from reference TRBV5-1 and TRBJ2-3, is as follows: KAGVTQTPRYLIKTRGQQVTLSCSPISGHRSVSWYQQTPGQGLQFLFEYFSETQRNKGNFPGRFSGRQFSNSRSEMNVSTLELGDSALYLCASSFWGDTQYFGPGTRLTVL.

V is TRBV28 and J is TRBJ2-3; 10 bases align to TRBD2. Trimming took 7 bases from V and 2 from J; bases not matched to a gene: 3. The CDR3 extends over 14 amino acids. Germline V lookup: CDR1 MDHEN, CDR2 SYDVKM. CDR3 protein: CASTTSGNTDTQYF. DNA of the CDR3: TGTGCCAGCACCACTAGCGGGAACACAGATACGCAGTATTTT.

J is TRBJ2-3 and V is TRBV5-1; D not resolved. Germline CDR1 and CDR2: SGHRS and YFSETQ. The V end was cut by 0 bases, the J end by 4 bases, with 12 bases between. There are 15 residues in the CDR3. In DNA form, the CDR3 reads TGCGCCAGCAGCTTGGACACCGGACGGGCAGATACGCAGTATTTT. It specifies CASSLDTGRADTQYF.

The chain combines TRBV5-6 with TRBJ2-2; 8 bases align to TRBD2. The length of the CDR3 is 15 residues. V dropped 6 bases and J dropped 0; count of bases not matched to a gene: 4. The V gene's germline CDR1 is SGHDT and CDR2 YYEEEE. The chain's CDR3 is CASNGLAANTGELFF. DNA of the CDR3: TGTGCCAGCAACGGACTAGCAGCGAACACCGGGGAGCTGTTTTTT.

The chain links TRBV27 to TRBJ2-7; D call uncertain. Looked up from germline, CDR1 is MNHEY and CDR2 is SMNVEV (reference sequence). V was shortened by 2 bases and J by 2 bases, with 10 bases between the two germline ends. This CDR3 region has 14 residues. DNA of the CDR3: TGTGCCAGCAGTTTAGGGCCTCCCCCCTACGAGCAGTACTTC. This sequence encodes CASSLGPPPYEQYF.

The rearrangement links TRBV11-2 to TRBJ2-2; D gene ambiguous. Germline CDR1 reads SGHAT; CDR2 reads FQNNGV. The CDR3 has 13 amino acids. The germline V and J ends were trimmed by 4 bases and 4 bases, with 7 bases remaining between them. CDR3 in DNA: TGTGCCAGCAGCTCCGGGCTCACCGGGGAGCTGTTTTTT. Amino acid sequence: CASSSGLTGELFF.

This clonotype was picked up a small number of times. The chain joins TRBV30 to TRBJ1-1; no firm D call. The V end was cut by 0 bases, the J end by 1 base, with 6 bases between. The CDR3 loop spans 13 amino acids. Germline assignment: CDR1 GTSNPN and CDR2 SVGIG (reference sequence). CDR3: CAWSVNQNTEAFF. CDR3 DNA sequence: TGTGCCTGGAGTGTAAACCAGAACACTGAAGCTTTCTTT.

The chain links TRBV7-3 to TRBJ1-6; D ambiguous. Germline V gene lookup returns CDR1 SGHTA and CDR2 FQGTGA. This CDR3 contains 15 residues. V was trimmed by 3 bases and J by 7 bases, leaving 13 bases between them. The CDR3 region has the DNA TGTGCCAGCAGCTTGAAGAGGTCTGAGAATTCACCCCTCCACTTT. This gives the protein CASSLKRSENSPLHF.

CDR3 sequence reads: CASSQGIATNEKLFF. CDR3 DNA: TGTGCCAGCAGCCAAGGCATCGCAACTAATGAAAAACTGTTTTTT. The chain uses TRBV14 and TRBJ1-4; unclear D gene. Germline V gives CDR1 SGHDN, CDR2 FVKESK. V lost 1 base and J lost 0, with 6 bases in between. The CDR3 is 15 amino acids.

The chain carries TRBV6-2 or TRBV6-3 and TRBJ1-1; D gene ambiguous. This CDR3 is built from 14 residues. V was cut by 5 bases and J by 1 base, with 11 bases left in between. CDR1 MNHEY and CDR2 SVGEGT come from the germline V gene. This chain's CDR3 is CASSPVPKNTEAFF. The CDR3 coding sequence is TGTGCCAGCAGTCCAGTGCCTAAGAACACTGAAGCTTTCTTT.

This chain joins TRBV7-2 and TRBJ2-5, with a possible D match to TRBD2 (6 bases). The germline gives CDR1 SGHTA, CDR2 FQGNSA. The CDR3 consists of 16 residues. Trimming pared 1 base from V and 3 bases from J, leaving 15 bases between. The CDR3 coding sequence is TGTGCCAGCAGCTTAGGTATCCGGCCGGGGGAAGAGACCCAGTACTTC. It yields the protein CASSLGIRPGEETQYF.